Given below is one T cell receptor (beta chain) in context. Its antigen is still unknown. This sample is part of a study of cytomegalovirus exposure and HLA in healthy donors. Study-wide background: It was reported in a later analysis that the 100 to 150 validation repertoires used the same platform as the roughly 700 first-cohort repertoires.

Study-level findings and limits: For cytomegalovirus status, the classifier reportedly gave diagnoses with high specificity and sensitivity.

Trimming took 0 bases from V and 3 from J, leaving 4 bases between them. Germline values: CDR1 MNHEY, CDR2 SVGAGI. The CDR3 runs 13 residues. Measured with immunoSEQ multiplex PCR; TCRdb has only the in-frame clones, and not every one. The sample lists approximately 300,000 clones; about nine tenths were seen once. The source is a woman in her 30s in good health and CMV-seropositive. Sequences were obtained from PBMCs. V is TRBV6-5 and J is TRBJ2-3; the D is unclear. Here the CDR3 reads CASSYSVTDTQYF. CDR3 nucleotides: TGTGCCAGCAGTTACTCGGTAACAGATACGCAGTATTTT.